A single sample is the source of the 25 T cell receptor beta chains below, sequenced in a study of blood T cells in healthy people across ages. A second PCR of 7 to 11 cycles used a sample-barcoded 5' primer and a J-beta primer mix. TCRdb passed the 5' RACE reads through MiXCR, listing each CDR3 protein once. Of roughly 1.5 million distinct CDR3 sequences listed, less than 45% are singletons. Sequencing used blood. The receptors derive from a woman younger than 35 in good health.

This clonotype was counted only a few times. The J gene is TRBJ2-3, the V gene TRBV10-3; D is ambiguous. V was cut by 4 bases and J by 5 bases, with 22 bases left in between. This CDR3 has 17 residues. Germline lookup yields CDR1 ENHRY and CDR2 SYGVKD. This CDR3 reads CAISGTSGRTYQDTQYF. The DNA of the CDR3 is TGTGCCATCAGTGGAACCTCAGGACGTACCTACCAAGATACGCAGTATTTT.

This clonotype was seen only once. This chain joins TRBV9 and TRBJ2-7; 9 bases agree with TRBD2. The CDR3 has 15 amino acids. The germline V gene encodes CDR1 SGDLS and CDR2 YYNGEE. Trimming cost V 2 bases and J 7 bases; bases outside gene matches: 10. The CDR3 loop is CASSVAGTSYNEQYF. The DNA for the CDR3 is TGTGCCAGCAGCGTCGCCGGGACTAGCTACAATGAGCAGTACTTC.

The chain is built from TRBV5-1 and TRBJ1-1; 8 bases are shared with TRBD1. The CDR3 loop spans 14 amino acids. Germline CDR1 SGHRS, CDR2 YFSETQ. J gave up 0 bases and V 7 bases, and 5 bases lay outside the gene matches. CDR3 bases: TGCGCCAGCGGCCAGGGGGCGTTGAACACTGAAGCTTTCTTT. It translates to CASGQGALNTEAFF.

This clonotype was detected a few times. This chain uses TRBV4-3 with TRBJ1-4; D is ambiguous. In germline, CDR1 is LGHNA, CDR2 YSLEER. The V and J ends lost 4 bases and 0 bases respectively, with 9 bases between them. The length of the CDR3 is 15 residues. In DNA form, the CDR3 reads TGCGCCAGCAGCCGGCGCCGGGCAACTAATGAAAAACTGTTTTTT. Residues: CASSRRRATNEKLFF.

This chain connects TRBV21-1 to TRBJ2-1. TRBV21-1 is a pseudogene locus. This CDR3 contains 15 residues. The CDR3 nucleotides are TGTGCCAGCAGCCCCCACAGGGGCACCTACAATGAGCAGTTCTTC. It yields the protein CASSPHRGTYNEQFF.

The V and J genes are TRBV21-1 and TRBJ2-7; the table's D call, TRBD1, was not checked against the DNA. TRBV21-1 constitutes a pseudogene. The CDR3 contains 16 residues. CDR3 residues: CASSKRRQGISYEQYF. CDR3 nucleotides: TGTGCCAGCAGCAAAAGGCGACAAGGGATATCCTACGAGCAGTACTTC.

The rearrangement links TRBV20-1 to TRBJ1-2, with unresolved D. This CDR3 contains 13 residues. V was clipped by 0 bases and J by 2 bases, with 7 bases between them. Germline values: CDR1 DFQATT, CDR2 SNEGSKA (reference sequence). The CDR3: CSARDPRNYGYTF. The DNA of the CDR3 is TGCAGTGCTAGAGATCCCAGGAACTATGGCTACACCTTC.

The rearrangement joins TRBV7-6 to TRBJ2-7, with 9 positions matching TRBD1. CDR1 and CDR2 (germline): SGHVS, FNYEAQ. V dropped 7 bases and J dropped 7; count of bases not matched to a gene: 14. The CDR3 has 15 residues. DNA of the CDR3: TGTGCCAGCACCACAGATGGACAGGGGTTCAATGAGCAGTACTTC. Its protein is CASTTDGQGFNEQYF.

CDR3 nucleotides: TGTGCCAGCGTCCGGGACCCCTTATCCTACGAGCAGTACTTC. Its protein is CASVRDPLSYEQYF. This rearrangement joins TRBV6-2 or TRBV6-3 to TRBJ2-7; D assignment may be TRBD1 or TRBD2 (5 bases each). Germline assignment: CDR1 MNHEY and CDR2 SVGEGT. Between the trimmed V and J ends, which lost 8 bases and 1 base, there was a span of 15 bases. The CDR3 consists of 14 residues.

A few counts support this clonotype. This chain uses TRBV6-6 with TRBJ2-5; D not resolved. V shed 2 bases and J shed 1 base, with 8 bases lying between them. The CDR3 totals 14 residues. CDR1 is MNHNY, CDR2 SVGAGI, per germline (reference sequence). CDR3 bases: TGTGCCAGCAGTTACGTCACAGCCCAAGAGACCCAGTACTTC. Protein sequence: CASSYVTAQETQYF.

The V call is TRBV4-3, the J call TRBJ1-4; tentatively, D is TRBD1 (5 bases). This CDR3 is 16 amino acids long. V lost 4 bases and J 0 bases, leaving 12 bases between the germline ends. In germline, CDR1 is LGHNA, CDR2 YSLEER. CDR3 sequence reads: CASSPQGVATNEKLFF. The CDR3 nucleotides read TGCGCCAGCAGCCCCCAGGGTGTCGCAACTAATGAAAAACTGTTTTTT.

The sample holds a few counts of this clonotype. CDR3 nucleotide sequence: TGCGCCAGCAGCCAAGAAGCGTCCAGGGTTTACAATGAGCAGTACTTC. Its translation is CASSQEASRVYNEQYF. V and J are TRBV4-3 and TRBJ2-7, with a weak D call TRBD1 (5 bases). Trimming removed 0 bases at V and 7 bases at J, with 19 bases between. This CDR3 is built from 16 residues. The germline V gene encodes CDR1 LGHNA and CDR2 YSLEER.

The V gene is TRBV20-1, the J gene TRBJ2-5; D unresolved. The J call could be wrong; TRBJ2-7 is a better fit for the DNA end. The CDR3 totals 13 residues. Germline V gene data show CDR1 as DFQATT and CDR2 as SNEGSKA (reference sequence). The CDR3 region is CSARALLEGEQYF. DNA of the CDR3: TGCAGTGCTAGAGCGTTGCTCGAAGGCGAGCAGTACTTC.

The chain is built from TRBV7-2 and TRBJ1-3; a weak D match, TRBD1 (5 bases). The CDR3 runs 15 residues. Deletions cut 1 base from V and 9 bases from J, with 16 bases between. Per the germline V gene, CDR1 is SGHTA and CDR2 is FQGNSA. CDR3 residues: CASSLELSPGGTIYF. The CDR3 DNA is TGTGCCAGCAGCTTAGAGCTCAGTCCTGGGGGCACCATATATTTT.

In this sample, this clonotype turned up a few times. The chain is built from TRBV3-1 and TRBJ1-1; D is possibly TRBD1 (5 bases). The CDR3 length is 14 residues. Trimming cost V 4 bases and J 3 bases, with 12 bases left between them. Germline V CDR1 and CDR2: LGHDT, YNNKEL (reference sequence). The CDR3 DNA reads as TGTGCCAGCAGCCTCACCACGGGGCACACTGAAGCTTTCTTT. Amino acid sequence: CASSLTTGHTEAFF. Looking up the rest from reference TRBV3-1 and TRBJ1-1 gives the full variable domain: DTAVSQTPKYLVTQMGNDKSIKCEQNLGHDTMYWYKQDSKKFLKIMFSYNNKELIINETVPNRFSPKSPDKAHLNLHINSLELGDSAVYFCASSLTTGHTEAFFGQGTRLTVV.

This clonotype was seen more than once but under ten times. The chain carries TRBV10-3 and TRBJ2-1, with 10 bases matching TRBD2. The V segment lost 2 bases and the J segment 9 bases; nucleotides outside the gene matches: 10. CDR1 and CDR2 from the germline V gene are ENHRY and SYGVKD. This CDR3 comprises 16 residues. The CDR3 DNA reads TGTGCCATCAGTGAGCCTAGCGGGAGAAGAGACAGTGAGCAGTTCTTC. Its protein is CAISEPSGRRDSEQFF.

The genes are TRBV3-1 and TRBJ2-3; 11 bases line up with TRBD2. This CDR3 has 16 residues. V was clipped by 3 bases and J by 4 bases; unmatched bases: 6. The germline gives CDR1 LGHDT, CDR2 YNNKEL (reference sequence). CDR3 coding DNA: TGTGCCAGCAGCCACTTGACTAGCGGGAACCCAGATACGCAGTATTTT. It translates to CASSHLTSGNPDTQYF.

The chain is built from TRBV18 and TRBJ1-5; 7 positions match TRBD1. This CDR3 is built from 17 residues. CDR1 is KGHSH, CDR2 LQKENI, per germline. Losses at the gene ends were 2 bases for V and 2 bases for J; bases not matched to a gene: 9. The CDR3 sequence: CASSPVLGTGGNQPQHF. In DNA, the CDR3 is TGTGCCAGCTCACCAGTACTAGGTACAGGGGGCAATCAGCCCCAGCATTTT.

In nucleotides, the CDR3 is TGTGCCAGCAGCCATAACCTAGCGGAGCCCTCCTACGAGCAGTACTTC. As protein: CASSHNLAEPSYEQYF. The chain is built from TRBV9 and TRBJ2-7, with 7 bases identical to TRBD2. Per the germline V gene, CDR1 is SGDLS and CDR2 is YYNGEE. The junction had 10 bases not matched to a gene; V was cut back by 4 bases and J by 0 bases. This CDR3 spans 16 amino acids.

The rearrangement joins TRBV29-1 to TRBJ2-4; D not resolved. The germline CDR1 and CDR2 sequences are SQVTM and ANQGSEA. This CDR3 region has 14 residues. Trimming shortened V by 4 bases and J by 0 bases, and 10 bases separated the two germline ends. CDR3 protein: CSVVGVLAKNIQYF. In nucleotides, the CDR3 is TGCAGCGTTGTTGGGGTTTTAGCCAAAAACATTCAGTACTTC.

The chain couples TRBV27 to TRBJ2-3, with a weak D call TRBD1 (6 bases). Germline V lookup: CDR1 MNHEY, CDR2 SMNVEV (reference sequence). V was clipped by 6 bases and J by 8 bases, with 15 bases between them. CDR3 size: 13 residues. The CDR3 DNA reads TGTGCCAGCAGAAGGAACCAAGGGGGTACGCAGTATTTT. Its translation: CASRRNQGGTQYF.

This clonotype has just a few counts. This chain joins TRBV5-4 and TRBJ2-5, with D possibly TRBD1 on 6 matching bases. The CDR3 contains 13 residues. Germline lookup yields CDR1 SGHNT and CDR2 YYREEE (reference sequence). V lost 5 bases and J lost 5, with 13 bases in between. The CDR3 DNA reads TGTGCCAGCAGTTTTACAGGGCATGAGACCCAGTACTTC. It yields the protein CASSFTGHETQYF.

CDR3 sequence: CASSWTSGTTYNEQFF. In nucleotides, the CDR3 is TGCGCCAGCAGCTGGACAAGCGGGACGACATACAATGAGCAGTTCTTC. V usage is TRBV5-1 and J usage is TRBJ2-1; 7 bases are shared with TRBD2. Trimming cost V 3 bases and J 4 bases; bases outside gene matches: 10. Per the germline V gene, CDR1 is SGHRS and CDR2 is YFSETQ. The length of the CDR3 is 16 residues.

V and J are TRBV27 and TRBJ1-1; D possibly corresponds to TRBD1 (5 bases). Per germline, CDR1 MNHEY and CDR2 SMNVEV (reference sequence). The CDR3 spans 14 residues. V was clipped by 2 bases and J by 4 bases, with 11 bases between them. CDR3 in DNA: TGTGCCAGCAGTTTACAGTTTGGGGGCACTGAAGCTTTCTTT. It translates to CASSLQFGGTEAFF.

V and J are TRBV6-1 and TRBJ2-2; 13 bases fit TRBD2. The germline V gene encodes CDR1 MNHNS and CDR2 SASEGT. There are 18 residues in the CDR3. V lost 5 bases to trimming and J lost 2 bases; unmatched junction nucleotides: 8. CDR3 loop: CASSQPGLAGANTGELFF. CDR3 bases: TGTGCCAGCAGTCAACCCGGACTAGCGGGAGCTAACACCGGGGAGCTGTTTTTT.